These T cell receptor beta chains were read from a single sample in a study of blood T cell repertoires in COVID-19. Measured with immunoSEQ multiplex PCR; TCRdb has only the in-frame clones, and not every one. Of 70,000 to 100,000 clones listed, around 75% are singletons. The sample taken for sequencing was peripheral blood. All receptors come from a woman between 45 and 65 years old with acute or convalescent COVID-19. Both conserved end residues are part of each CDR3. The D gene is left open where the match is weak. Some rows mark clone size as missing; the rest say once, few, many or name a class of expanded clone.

CDR3 DNA: TGTGCCAGCAGTAACCAGGGTACGGAAGCTTTCTTT; CDR3 protein: CASSNQGTEAFF; V gene: TRBV6-5; D gene: NA; J gene: TRBJ1-1; clone size: NA
CDR3 DNA: TGCGCCAGCAGGGTGGAGGAATCTCCAATAGCCAAAAACATTCAGTACTTC; CDR3 protein: CASRVEESPIAKNIQYF; V gene: TRBV23-1; D gene: NA; J gene: TRBJ2-4; clone size: NA
CDR3 DNA: TGTGCCAGCAGGCGACTAGCGGGGGGGCCGAGCACCGGGGAGCTGTTTTTT; CDR3 protein: CASRRLAGGPSTGELFF; V gene: TRBV28; D gene: TRBD2; J gene: TRBJ2-2; clone size: NA
CDR3 DNA: TGTGCCAGCAGCTTAGAGGGACAGGGGACCGAGCAGTACTTC; CDR3 protein: CASSLEGQGTEQYF; V gene: TRBV11-3; D gene: TRBD1; J gene: TRBJ2-7; clone size: once
CDR3 DNA: TGTGCCATCAGTGAGGGCCAGGGGGTCAAAGCTTTCTTT; CDR3 protein: CAISEGQGVKAFF; V gene: TRBV10-3; D gene: TRBD1; J gene: TRBJ1-1; clone size: NA
CDR3 DNA: TGTGCCAGCGGGACACAAGATCAGCCCCAGCATTTT; CDR3 protein: CASGTQDQPQHF; V gene: TRBV7-2; D gene: NA; J gene: TRBJ1-5; clone size: NA
CDR3 DNA: TGTGCCAGCAGCCAGGGGACAGGGGGCGCTTCTGAAGCTTTCTTT; CDR3 protein: CASSQGTGGASEAFF; V gene: TRBV3-1/TRBV3-2; D gene: TRBD1; J gene: TRBJ1-1; clone size: NA
CDR3 DNA: TGTGCCAGCAGCTCCGACAGGGGGAAATCACCCCTCCACTTT; CDR3 protein: CASSSDRGKSPLHF; V gene: TRBV7-9; D gene: TRBD1; J gene: TRBJ1-6; clone size: NA
CDR3 DNA: TGTGCCAGCATCCCCGGGGGACTAGCGGGGGGCCACCAAGAGACCCAGTACTTC; CDR3 protein: CASIPGGLAGGHQETQYF; V gene: TRBV11-2; D gene: TRBD2; J gene: TRBJ2-5; clone size: once
CDR3 DNA: TGCGCCAGCAGTGGTCAGGGATGGGATTACAATCAGCCCCAGCATTTT; CDR3 protein: CASSGQGWDYNQPQHF; V gene: TRBV10-1; D gene: NA; J gene: TRBJ1-5; clone size: few
CDR3 DNA: TGTGCCAGAAGCATTAAGCGGGCGAGCTCCTACAATGAGCAGTTCTTC; CDR3 protein: CARSIKRASSYNEQFF; V gene: TRBV5-3; D gene: NA; J gene: TRBJ2-1; clone size: once
CDR3 DNA: TGTGCCAGCTCCTTCGGGAGGACCACTGAAGCTTTCTTT; CDR3 protein: CASSFGRTTEAFF; V gene: TRBV28; D gene: NA; J gene: TRBJ1-1; clone size: once
CDR3 DNA: TGTGCCAGCAGCCAAAGCTGGAGGGTCGGGGAGACCCAGTACTTC; CDR3 protein: CASSQSWRVGETQYF; V gene: TRBV14; D gene: NA; J gene: TRBJ2-5; clone size: NA
CDR3 DNA: TGTGCCAGCAGTTTCACAGGAATCAACCAGCCCCAGCATTTT; CDR3 protein: CASSFTGINQPQHF; V gene: TRBV7-2; D gene: NA; J gene: TRBJ1-5; clone size: once
CDR3 DNA: TGTGCCAGCATTAAGCTGACTCGCACCGGGGAGCTGTTTTTT; CDR3 protein: CASIKLTRTGELFF; V gene: TRBV28; D gene: NA; J gene: TRBJ2-2; clone size: NA
CDR3 DNA: TGTGCCAGCTCACCTAGAGGGGGCCTGGGTCAGCCCCAGCATTTT; CDR3 protein: CASSPRGGLGQPQHF; V gene: TRBV18; D gene: TRBD1; J gene: TRBJ1-5; clone size: NA
CDR3 DNA: TGTGCCAGCAGCGAACGACAGGGTAATCAGCCCCAGCATTTT; CDR3 protein: CASSERQGNQPQHF; V gene: TRBV27; D gene: TRBD1; J gene: TRBJ1-5; clone size: NA
CDR3 DNA: TGTGCCAGCAGTTACCGGGGCGGGGGACCAGATACGCAGTATTTT; CDR3 protein: CASSYRGGGPDTQYF; V gene: TRBV6-2/TRBV6-3; D gene: TRBD2; J gene: TRBJ2-3; clone size: NA
CDR3 DNA: TGTGCCAGCAGCTTGGGTCTCGGGACAGGGATCCAAGAGACCCAGTACTTC; CDR3 protein: CASSLGLGTGIQETQYF; V gene: TRBV5-8; D gene: TRBD1; J gene: TRBJ2-5; clone size: NA
CDR3 DNA: TGTGCCAGCAGTCCGGGGGGACATGAGCAGTTCTTC; CDR3 protein: CASSPGGHEQFF; V gene: TRBV28; D gene: TRBD2; J gene: TRBJ2-1; clone size: NA
CDR3 DNA: TGCGCCAGCAGCTTGGTTGGCCGCAAAGCAGGGAATGAGCAGTTCTTC; CDR3 protein: CASSLVGRKAGNEQFF; V gene: TRBV5-1; D gene: NA; J gene: TRBJ2-1; clone size: NA
CDR3 DNA: TGTGCCAGCAGCCAAGTCGAGGATACGCAGTATTTT; CDR3 protein: CASSQVEDTQYF; V gene: TRBV3-1/TRBV3-2; D gene: NA; J gene: TRBJ2-3; clone size: many
CDR3 DNA: TGTGCCAGCAGCAGGACAGCCGAAGCTTTCTTT; CDR3 protein: CASSRTAEAFF; V gene: TRBV5-8; D gene: NA; J gene: TRBJ1-1; clone size: NA
CDR3 DNA: TGTGCCAGCAGTCCGGACAGGGCCAAACATCAGCCCCAGCATTTT; CDR3 protein: CASSPDRAKHQPQHF; V gene: TRBV28; D gene: TRBD1; J gene: TRBJ1-5; clone size: NA
CDR3 DNA: TGTGCCTCAAAGATCGGGAGTTATGGCTACACCTTC; CDR3 protein: CASKIGSYGYTF; V gene: TRBV28; D gene: NA; J gene: TRBJ1-2; clone size: once
CDR3 DNA: TGTGCCAGCAGCAAAGCCATGACAGCTCCTGATCAGCCCCAGCATTTT; CDR3 protein: CASSKAMTAPDQPQHF; V gene: TRBV21-1; D gene: NA; J gene: TRBJ1-5; clone size: NA
CDR3 DNA: TGTGCCAGCAGTGAAATTGTATCGTCCTACGAGCAGTACTTC; CDR3 protein: CASSEIVSSYEQYF; V gene: TRBV6-1; D gene: NA; J gene: TRBJ2-7; clone size: few
CDR3 DNA: TGTGCCAGCAGCTACCCGGGGAGGATCATCCACGAGCAGTACTTC; CDR3 protein: CASSYPGRIIHEQYF; V gene: TRBV12-1; D gene: NA; J gene: TRBJ2-7; clone size: NA
CDR3 DNA: TGTGCCAGCAGCCCGTGGACAGGGGGTTCACCCCTCCACTTT; CDR3 protein: CASSPWTGGSPLHF; V gene: TRBV7-2; D gene: TRBD1; J gene: TRBJ1-6; clone size: NA
CDR3 DNA: TGTGCCAGCAGTTATGCGGGACAGCCGAACACTGAAGCTTTCTTT; CDR3 protein: CASSYAGQPNTEAFF; V gene: TRBV6-5; D gene: TRBD1; J gene: TRBJ1-1; clone size: NA
CDR3 DNA: TGTGCCAGCAGCCTAGGGGGCGCAGGAACTGAAGCTTTCTTT; CDR3 protein: CASSLGGAGTEAFF; V gene: TRBV3-1/TRBV3-2; D gene: TRBD1; J gene: TRBJ1-1; clone size: few
CDR3 DNA: TGTGCCAGTAGTACTAGCGGGGGAACCGGGGAGCTGTTTTTT; CDR3 protein: CASSTSGGTGELFF; V gene: TRBV19; D gene: TRBD2; J gene: TRBJ2-2; clone size: NA